A single sample gave rise to the 19 T cell receptor beta chains below, sequenced in a study of radiation and T cells in renal cell carcinoma. TCRdb's copy holds only in-frame clones and misses some; the assay was immunoSEQ multiplex PCR. The table has 150,000 or so clones, around 89% seen once; the top ten hold 3.5% to 5%. Described time point: baseline pretreatment blood. Indicated treatment: 15 Gy SBRT to primary tumor, nephrectomy 4 weeks later. This specimen was blood, taken from a patient whose treatment included radiotherapy and nephrectomy. These receptors all come from a woman in her 70s with renal cell carcinoma.

The CDR3 DNA sequence: TGTGCCAGCAGTTACATGGGGGAGAATTCACCCCTCCACTTT. This translates into CASSYMGENSPLHF. The chain links TRBV6-5 to TRBJ1-6, with a tentative D call TRBD1 (5 bases). The CDR3 length is 14 residues. The germline gives CDR1 MNHEY, CDR2 SVGAGI. V lost 2 bases and J lost 7, with 9 bases in between.

This clone showed up just once. The chain has TRBV5-8 and TRBJ1-4; a weak D match, TRBD1 (5 bases). The CDR3 is made up of 15 amino acids. From germline, CDR1 is SGHTS and CDR2 YDEGEE. The V end was cut by 4 bases, the J end by 4 bases, with 14 bases between. CDR3 DNA sequence: TGTGCCAGCAGCCTGGCGGGGCTCAGTAATGAAAAACTGTTTTTT. It translates to CASSLAGLSNEKLFF. Full variable domain (missing parts from reference TRBV5-8 and TRBJ1-4): EAGVTQSPTHLIKTRGQQATLRCSPISGHTSVYWYQQALGLGLQFLLWYDEGEERNRGNFPPRFSGRQFPNYSSELNVNALELEDSALYLCASSLAGLSNEKLFFGSGTQLSVL.

This clone occurred once. This chain joins TRBV7-2 and TRBJ2-4; D remains unclear. V was pared by 1 base and J by 11 bases, with 9 bases between. Germline V gene sequence: CDR1 SGHTA, CDR2 FQGNSA. CDR3 length equals 12 residues. The DNA of the CDR3 is TGTGCCAGCAGCTTAGTGGAGCTAGTTCAGTACTTC. The encoded protein is CASSLVELVQYF.

This chain uses TRBV19 with TRBJ1-4; the D is unclear. V was trimmed by 3 bases and J by 0 bases, leaving 5 bases between them. The CDR3 sequence is 14 residues long. Looked up from germline, CDR1 is LNHDA and CDR2 is SQIVND (reference sequence). CDR3 in amino acids: CASSIGATNEKLFF. The DNA for the CDR3 is TGTGCCAGTAGTATCGGTGCAACTAATGAAAAACTGTTTTTT.

The chain links TRBV6-1 to TRBJ1-3; no reliable D call. Germline lookup yields CDR1 MNHNS and CDR2 SASEGT. Trimming shortened V by 6 bases and J by 0 bases, and 9 bases separated the two germline ends. This CDR3 contains 14 residues. The CDR3 sequence: CASRELYSGNTIYF. The CDR3 nucleotides read TGTGCCAGCAGGGAGCTGTACTCTGGAAACACCATATATTTT.

The rearrangement links TRBV18 to TRBJ2-6; D remains ambiguous. This CDR3 is built from 17 residues. Germline CDR1 KGHSH, CDR2 LQKENI. V was trimmed by 3 bases and J by 1 base, leaving 13 bases between them. CDR3 nucleotide sequence: TGTGCCAGCTCACCTCCTACTAAGGTATCTGGGGCCAACGTCCTGACTTTC. This sequence encodes CASSPPTKVSGANVLTF.

V is TRBV2 and J is TRBJ2-7; TRBD2 aligns across 9 bases. V was clipped by 6 bases and J by 4 bases; unmatched bases: 10. Looked up from germline, CDR1 is SNHLY and CDR2 is FYNNEI. The CDR3 sequence is 15 residues long. CDR3 loop: CASRVNSGGYYEQYF. CDR3 nucleotide sequence: TGTGCCAGCAGAGTTAATAGCGGGGGATATTACGAGCAGTACTTC.

The chain couples TRBV5-6 to TRBJ1-1; D gene unclear. Per germline, CDR1 SGHDT and CDR2 YYEEEE. V lost 1 base, J lost 8 bases, and 12 bases lay in between. The CDR3 extends over 13 amino acids. CDR3 sequence reads: CASSLPGSTEAFF. The CDR3 coding sequence is TGTGCCAGCAGCTTGCCGGGGTCGACCGAAGCTTTCTTT.

The genes are TRBV27 and TRBJ1-5; D remains ambiguous. V lost 3 bases and J lost 4, with 16 bases in between. The germline V gene has CDR1 MNHEY and CDR2 SMNVEV (reference sequence). There are 16 residues in the CDR3. CDR3 nucleotide sequence: TGTGCCAGCAGTTTTAGCGCTACTCGAGGGAATCAGCCCCAGCATTTT. This gives the protein CASSFSATRGNQPQHF.

This chain links TRBV6-5 with TRBJ2-7, with D unclear. Looked up from germline, CDR1 is MNHEY and CDR2 is SVGAGI. V was pared by 1 base and J by 7 bases, with 8 bases between. The CDR3 runs 12 residues. In DNA, the CDR3 is TGTGCCAGCAGTTACTGGGATGGTGAGCAGTACTTC. Translated, it gives CASSYWDGEQYF.

The rearrangement links TRBV30 to TRBJ2-7; 8 positions agree with TRBD1. Germline V gives CDR1 GTSNPN, CDR2 SVGIG (reference sequence). V trimming: 1 base; J trimming: 1 base; junction bases outside the gene matches: 0. The CDR3 has 13 amino acids. CDR3 nucleotides: TGTGCCTGGAGTGGGGACAGGTCCTACGAGCAGTACTTC. Protein sequence: CAWSGDRSYEQYF.

The V and J genes are TRBV19 and TRBJ2-7; 7 bases align to TRBD1. Unmatched junction bases numbered 3, after V lost 6 bases and J lost 1 base. CDR1 and CDR2 from the germline V gene are LNHDA and SQIVND (reference sequence). CDR3 length: 13 amino acids. CDR3: CASSRDSSYEQYF. In DNA, the CDR3 is TGTGCCAGTAGCCGGGACAGTTCCTACGAGCAGTACTTC.

As DNA, the CDR3 is TGTGCCAGCAGGGCTTGGGACAGACTCAATCAGCCCCAGCATTTT. Amino acid sequence: CASRAWDRLNQPQHF. The genes are TRBV6-1 and TRBJ1-5; the match to TRBD1 covers 7 bases. The germline V gene encodes CDR1 MNHNS and CDR2 SASEGT. With V trimmed by 6 bases and J by 3 bases, 8 bases remained unmatched. The CDR3 totals 15 residues.

The CDR3 coding sequence is TGCGCCAGCAGCTTCTGGGGCACTGGGGCCAACGTCCTGACTTTC. It translates to CASSFWGTGANVLTF. The V and J genes are TRBV5-1 and TRBJ2-6; TRBD1 might be the D (5 bases). The CDR3 is 15 residues long. V lost 2 bases and J lost 2, with 8 bases in between. Germline V gene data show CDR1 as SGHRS and CDR2 as YFSETQ. The variable domain in full, completed from reference TRBV5-1 and TRBJ2-6, reads KAGVTQTPRYLIKTRGQQVTLSCSPISGHRSVSWYQQTPGQGLQFLFEYFSETQRNKGNFPGRFSGRQFSNSRSEMNVSTLELGDSALYLCASSFWGTGANVLTFGAGSRLTVL.

The chain carries TRBV18 and TRBJ2-7, with 7 bases aligning to TRBD1. Germline lookup yields CDR1 KGHSH and CDR2 LQKENI. The CDR3 loop spans 15 amino acids. Germline trimming cut 3 bases from V and 3 bases from J; bases unmatched to any gene: 8. The CDR3 DNA sequence: TGTGCCAGCTCACCCCCCAGGGGGATCTTCTACGAGCAGTACTTC. This codes for CASSPPRGIFYEQYF.

The gene calls are TRBV28 and TRBJ1-5; D remains ambiguous. The CDR3 is 15 amino acids. Trimming shortened V by 6 bases and J by 5 bases, and 17 bases separated the two germline ends. Germline CDR1 MDHEN, CDR2 SYDVKM. The chain's CDR3 is CASSPTWGEDQPQHF. CDR3 in DNA: TGTGCCAGCAGCCCTACGTGGGGAGAGGATCAGCCCCAGCATTTT.

The J gene is TRBJ2-2, the V gene TRBV13, with 8 bases lining up with TRBD2. The CDR3 length is 14 residues. Germline assignment: CDR1 PRHDT and CDR2 FYEKMQ (reference sequence). V lost 5 bases, J lost 4 bases, and 3 bases stayed unmatched. The chain's CDR3 is CASSTGGTTGELFF. CDR3 in DNA: TGTGCCAGCAGCACGGGGGGGACCACCGGGGAGCTGTTTTTT.

This chain uses TRBV30 with TRBJ2-7; 9 bases agree with TRBD2. The CDR3 length is 14 residues. Germline-derived CDR1 and CDR2 are GTSNPN and SVGIG (reference sequence). V lost 0 bases, J lost 5 bases, and 5 bases stayed unmatched. The CDR3 bases are TGTGCCTGGAGTGTAGGCCTAGCGGGGAACGAGCAGTACTTC. Its protein product is CAWSVGLAGNEQYF.

The chain combines TRBV5-1 with TRBJ1-6, with a possible D match to TRBD1 (5 bases). The CDR3 has 14 residues. The V gene's germline CDR1 is SGHRS and CDR2 YFSETQ. The ends were cut back, 5 bases at V and 7 bases at J, with 13 bases in the middle. CDR3 region: CASRAGTENSPLHF. The CDR3 DNA reads as TGCGCCAGCAGAGCCGGGACGGAAAATTCACCCCTCCACTTT.